A selection of T cell receptor beta chains follows, all from one sample in a study of T-cell memory formation after mild COVID-19. MiXCR, run by TCRdb on the 5' RACE reads, gives a single entry per CDR3 protein. The sample includes around 200,000 distinct CDR3 sequences, about 18% of them seen just once. The material sequenced was PBMCs or a T cell subset sorted from them (not recorded which). These TCRs come from a man aged 18 to 30 who had mild COVID-19 (a few samples of this study predate the infection). Cell type and time point are not known. Both conserved end residues are part of each CDR3. Fields, in order: D gene, V gene, clone size, J gene, CDR3 DNA, CDR3 protein. A D gene is named only where the DNA matches it firmly. Size is omitted from some rows. Given values are once, few, many or a class for expanded clones.

.	TRBV10-3	.	TRBJ1-6	TGTGCCATCAGACCCAGGGGAAACTCACCCCTCCACTTT	CAIRPRGNSPLHF
.	TRBV12-3/TRBV12-4	.	TRBJ1-5	TGTGCCAGCAGCGGAGGGGGGAATAGCAATCAGCCCCAGCATTTT	CASSGGGNSNQPQHF
.	TRBV28	.	TRBJ1-2	TGTGCCAGCAGAGCCCCGGGTGGCTACACCTTC	CASRAPGGYTF
.	TRBV4-3	few	TRBJ2-7	TGCGCCAGCAGCCAAGATCTCCCCAGGTACTACGAGCAGTACTTC	CASSQDLPRYYEQYF
.	TRBV7-9	.	TRBJ1-2	TGTGCCAGCAGCTTACGTACGGGTATACACGGCTACACCTTC	CASSLRTGIHGYTF
TRBD2	TRBV29-1	.	TRBJ2-4	TGCAGCGTTGAAGGCCGAGCGGGGGTGAAAAACATTCAGTACTTC	CSVEGRAGVKNIQYF
.	TRBV27	.	TRBJ2-5	TGTGCTAGCAGTTTTTTAGGGGGGCCCCAAGAGACCCAGTACTTC	CASSFLGGPQETQYF
.	TRBV9	.	TRBJ2-2	TGTGCCAGCAGCGTCGGGTTGGAGTTCCCCGGGGAGCTGTTTTTT	CASSVGLEFPGELFF
TRBD2	TRBV5-4	many	TRBJ2-5	TGTGCCAGCAGCATGGGACTAGCGAGAAGAGAGACCCAGTACTTC	CASSMGLARRETQYF
.	TRBV25-1	once	TRBJ1-5	TGTGCCAGCAAGGGGGGTGGTGCTGGCAATCAGCCCCAGCATTTT	CASKGGGAGNQPQHF
TRBD1	TRBV5-1	.	TRBJ2-1	TGCGCCAGCAGCTTGGGCAGGGGGCGCTTAAGGGGAGACAATGAGCAGTTCTTC	CASSLGRGRLRGDNEQFF
TRBD1	TRBV10-3	.	TRBJ2-4	TGTGCCATAGAAGGTGGTACAGGGGGCATTCAGTACTTC	CAIEGGTGGIQYF
.	TRBV6-2/TRBV6-3	.	TRBJ2-4	TGTGCCAGCAGTTACTCGAGTTTCCAGGGCCCTCGGTTTGTGTACTTC	CASSYSSFQGPRFVYF
.	TRBV20-1	.	TRBJ1-3	TGCAGTGCTAGCGGGTCCAGGGCAAACACCATATATTTT	CSASGSRANTIYF
.	TRBV6-1	.	TRBJ1-3	TGTGCCAGCAGTGAATACTGGAGGAAGGCCGCCTCTGGAAACACCATATATTTT	CASSEYWRKAASGNTIYF
.	TRBV12-3/TRBV12-4	few	TRBJ2-5	TGTGCCAGCAGTCTACCGCCAGGGGAGACCCAGTACTTC	CASSLPPGETQYF
.	TRBV4-2	.	TRBJ1-2	TGTGCCAGCAGCAGACGACAGGAACCTTATGGCTACACCTTC	CASSRRQEPYGYTF
TRBD2	TRBV9	.	TRBJ2-7	TGTGCCAGCAGCGTAGGACCTGCTAGCGGGGCCACCTACGAGCAGTACTTC	CASSVGPASGATYEQYF
TRBD1	TRBV7-9	few	TRBJ1-4	TGTGCCAGCAGTGACAGGGGTCTCTCTGAAAAACTGTTTTTT	CASSDRGLSEKLFF
TRBD1	TRBV4-3	.	TRBJ1-6	TGCGCCAGCGGGGACAGGGGGCTTGTTAATTCACCCCTCCACTTT	CASGDRGLVNSPLHF
.	TRBV19	.	TRBJ1-4	TGTGCCAGTAGTCTCCGCCCGACACGGACAACTAATGAAAAACTGTTTTTT	CASSLRPTRTTNEKLFF
TRBD1	TRBV29-1	few	TRBJ1-1	TGCAGCGTTGAAAGGGGGCTGAGGACTGAAGCTTTCTTT	CSVERGLRTEAFF
.	TRBV5-4	few	TRBJ1-4	TGTGCCAGCAGCTCGAATATGGGGTCTAATGAAAAACTGTTTTTT	CASSSNMGSNEKLFF
.	TRBV6-2/TRBV6-3	.	TRBJ1-1	TGTGCCAGTTGCAGGCGAAACACTGAAGCTTTCTTT	CASCRRNTEAFF
.	TRBV11-1	few	TRBJ2-6	TGTGCCAGCAGCCGATACAGAACTGGGGCCAACGTCCTGACTTTC	CASSRYRTGANVLTF
TRBD2	TRBV10-3	few	TRBJ2-5	TGTGCCATCAATCCCTCATCGACTAGCCCAGAGACCCAGTACTTC	CAINPSSTSPETQYF
TRBD2	TRBV9	.	TRBJ2-2	TGTGCCAGCAGCGTCCGGGGGGCGAACACCGGGGAGCTGTTTTTT	CASSVRGANTGELFF
TRBD1	TRBV5-6	many	TRBJ2-7	TGTGCCAGCAATTTCATGGGACAGGGGGCGTGGGAGCAGTACTTC	CASNFMGQGAWEQYF
TRBD1	TRBV27	.	TRBJ1-6	TGTGCCAGCAGTGGGGACAGGGTTTTGTTTGGTAATTCACCCCTCCACTTT	CASSGDRVLFGNSPLHF
.	TRBV7-2	few	TRBJ1-1	TGTGCCAGCAGCTGGGGAGCTAGCACTGAAGCTTTCTTT	CASSWGASTEAFF
TRBD2	TRBV12-3/TRBV12-4	few	TRBJ2-3	TGTGCCAGCAGTTTACGTTTTAGCGGGGGACCGGGCACAGATACGCAGTATTTT	CASSLRFSGGPGTDTQYF
.	TRBV7-2	many	TRBJ1-5	TGTGCCAGCAGCTCAATGGGGGGACGAAGTCAGCCCCAGCATTTT	CASSSMGGRSQPQHF
TRBD1	TRBV20-1	.	TRBJ2-5	TGCAGTGCTTTGACAGGGCTGTACCAAGAGACCCAGTACTTC	CSALTGLYQETQYF
.	TRBV7-2	few	TRBJ2-1	TGTGCCAGCACCCGAGGCTTACAGGGAGGCAATGAGCAGTTCTTC	CASTRGLQGGNEQFF
.	TRBV19	few	TRBJ1-2	TGTGCCAGTGCGTCCAGCTACTATGGCTACACCTTC	CASASSYYGYTF
.	TRBV5-1	few	TRBJ2-3	TGCGCCAGCAGTTCCCCGGGGAGCACAGATACGCAGTATTTT	CASSSPGSTDTQYF